The 24 T cell receptor beta chains listed next were all sequenced from one sample in a study of control samples from healthy donors and cancer patients. Clones were sequenced by immunoSEQ multiplex PCR, and TCRdb holds only the in-frame ones, with some missing. The sample yields 150,000 to 200,000 clones, roughly nine tenths seen once. Sequencing was done on a sample of blood. These receptors were taken from a man aged 25-45 years in good health.

The chain employs TRBV19 and TRBJ2-3, with 7 positions matching TRBD1. The CDR3 consists of 15 residues. CDR1 is LNHDA, CDR2 SQIVND, per germline (reference sequence). Trimming removed 4 bases from V and 1 base from J; junction bases left unmatched: 5. The CDR3 sequence is CASSTRQGRTDTQYF. The CDR3, as DNA: TGTGCCAGTAGTACCCGACAGGGACGCACAGATACGCAGTATTTT.

The V and J genes are TRBV9 and TRBJ2-5, with D perhaps TRBD2 (5 bases). The CDR3 has 15 residues. Germline-derived CDR1 and CDR2 are SGDLS and YYNGEE. Trimming pared 2 bases from V and 5 bases from J, leaving 16 bases between. The CDR3 loop reads CASSVPSGGRETQYF. The CDR3 DNA reads TGTGCCAGCAGCGTCCCCTCCGGAGGAAGGGAGACCCAGTACTTC.

The chain employs TRBV19 and TRBJ1-2; D not certain. V gave up 1 base and J gave up 0 bases, with 12 bases separating them. The CDR3 covers 16 residues. Germline CDR1 is LNHDA and CDR2 is SQIVND (reference sequence). DNA for the CDR3: TGTGCCAGTAGTATAGTATCCGGCAACTCTAACTATGGCTACACCTTC. It encodes CASSIVSGNSNYGYTF. Together with reference TRBV19 and TRBJ1-2, the CDR3 gives the full variable domain: DGGITQSPKYLFRKEGQNVTLSCEQNLNHDAMYWYRQDPGQGLRLIYYSQIVNDFQKGDIAEGYSVSREKKESFPLTVTSAQKNPTAFYLCASSIVSGNSNYGYTFGSGTRLTVV.

The chain recombines TRBV11-2 with TRBJ2-1; no clear D gene. Germline V CDR1 and CDR2: SGHAT, FQNNGV. The CDR3 sequence is 16 residues long. V was trimmed by 2 bases and J by 4 bases, leaving 15 bases between them. The CDR3, as DNA: TGTGCCAGCAGCTTATCGGCGGATGTCAGATACAATGAGCAGTTCTTC. It specifies CASSLSADVRYNEQFF.

The chain is built from TRBV12-5 and TRBJ1-5; D not certain. With 7 bases removed from V and 0 bases from J, the gap between germline ends came to 16 bases. The germline gives CDR1 LGHNT, CDR2 FRNRAP. The CDR3 is made up of 16 amino acids. The chain's CDR3 is CASAHPRRSSNQPQHF. CDR3 DNA sequence: TGTGCTAGTGCTCACCCCCGACGGTCTAGCAATCAGCCCCAGCATTTT.

This sequence joins TRBV7-3 and TRBJ2-1; D perhaps matches TRBD2 (6 bases). Germline CDR1 and CDR2: SGHTA and FQGTGA. V was cut by 6 bases and J by 2 bases, with 11 bases left in between. The CDR3 is 14 residues long. The DNA of the CDR3 is TGTGCCAGCAGTCCCTGGGGGGCCTACAATGAGCAGTTCTTC. Translation: CASSPWGAYNEQFF.

The V call is TRBV3-1 (or the pseudogene TRBV3-2), the J call TRBJ1-1; D gene uncertain. Per the germline V gene, CDR1 is LGHDT and CDR2 is YNNKEL (reference sequence). V lost 2 bases to trimming and J lost 5 bases, with 24 bases between them. The CDR3 has 18 residues. The CDR3 region has the DNA TGTGCCAGCAGCCAACGTTTTACAGAGAAAATAGGTTGGACTGAAGCTTTCTTT. This sequence encodes CASSQRFTEKIGWTEAFF.

The chain uses TRBV10-1 and TRBJ2-2; D is perhaps TRBD2 (5 bases). The CDR3 totals 19 residues. Germline V gene lookup returns CDR1 WNHNN and CDR2 SYGVQD (reference sequence). V lost 6 bases and J lost 0, with 23 bases in between. CDR3 amino acids: CASSMSIGVGQANTGELFF. DNA for the CDR3: TGCGCCAGCAGCATGTCCATCGGGGTAGGGCAGGCGAACACCGGGGAGCTGTTTTTT.

This clone was found a few times. The chain employs TRBV7-2 and TRBJ2-7; D not certain. Germline CDR1 is SGHTA and CDR2 is FQGNSA. The CDR3 contains 15 residues. The V end lost 1 base, the J end lost 5 bases, and 15 bases lay between the germline ends. The CDR3 region has the DNA TGTGCCAGCAGCTTAGGGACCTTCCTTAACCACGAGCAGTACTTC. Translated: CASSLGTFLNHEQYF.

The V and J genes are TRBV10-1 and TRBJ2-3; no clear D gene. The CDR3 runs 15 residues. The germline CDR1 and CDR2 sequences are WNHNN and SYGVQD (reference sequence). Trimming took 6 bases from V and 2 from J, leaving 15 bases between them. The DNA for the CDR3 is TGCGCCAGCAGGCCCAGCCCGAGCCCCACAGATACGCAGTATTTT. It translates to CASRPSPSPTDTQYF.

This chain uses TRBV7-3 with TRBJ2-3, with 16 bases identical to TRBD2. CDR1 and CDR2 (germline): SGHTA, FQGTGA. This CDR3 region has 16 residues. V gave up 5 bases and J gave up 3 bases; unmatched junction bases: 2. CDR3 bases: TGTGCCAGCAGCCCGGGACTAGCGGGAGGGACAGATACGCAGTATTTT. It codes for CASSPGLAGGTDTQYF.

The chain uses TRBV10-2 and TRBJ2-7; D is possibly TRBD1 (5 bases). V was trimmed by 6 bases and J by 0 bases, leaving 12 bases between them. Germline CDR1 is WSHSY and CDR2 is SAAADI. This CDR3 comprises 14 residues. CDR3 sequence reads: CASSEDTGSYEQYF. Written as DNA, the CDR3 is TGCGCCAGCAGCGAGGACACTGGCTCCTACGAGCAGTACTTC.

The chain employs TRBV6-5 and TRBJ1-3; no definite D call. CDR3 length equals 13 residues. Germline-derived CDR1 and CDR2 are MNHEY and SVGAGI. V gave up 2 bases and J gave up 0 bases, with 2 bases separating them. The CDR3 DNA sequence: TGTGCCAGCAGTTACCGCTCTGGAAACACCATATATTTT. Its protein product is CASSYRSGNTIYF.

The CDR3 protein is CAINAPGANVLTF. CDR3 nucleotide sequence: TGTGCCATCAATGCCCCTGGGGCCAACGTCCTGACTTTC. The rearrangement links TRBV10-3 to TRBJ2-6; unclear D gene. Deletions cut 7 bases from V and 2 bases from J, with 6 bases between. The V gene's germline CDR1 is ENHRY and CDR2 SYGVKD. This CDR3 spans 13 amino acids.

In its sample, this clone was seen once. The rearrangement joins TRBV4-2 to TRBJ2-1; a possible D gene is TRBD2 (5 bases). The CDR3 contains 16 residues. Trimming cost V 0 bases and J 5 bases, with 14 bases left between them. Germline lookup yields CDR1 LGHNA and CDR2 YNFKEQ. Here the CDR3 DNA reads TGTGCCAGCAGCCAAGAAGAGGGAGCAATTCACAATGAGCAGTTCTTC. Encoded protein: CASSQEEGAIHNEQFF.

The table lists this clone with a count of one. This CDR3 is CASSISISYEQYF. Written as DNA, the CDR3 is TGTGCCAGTAGTATATCAATCTCCTACGAGCAGTACTTC. V usage is TRBV19 and J usage is TRBJ2-7; D is ambiguous. V was clipped by 2 bases and J by 0 bases, with 5 bases between them. Looked up from germline, CDR1 is LNHDA and CDR2 is SQIVND (reference sequence). This CDR3 region has 13 residues.

This clone was seen only a few times. The chain has TRBV5-4 and TRBJ2-2; the match to TRBD2 covers 7 bases. In germline, CDR1 is SGHNT, CDR2 YYREEE (reference sequence). This CDR3 has 16 residues. V gave up 0 bases and J gave up 4 bases; unmatched junction bases: 6. CDR3 in DNA: TGTGCCAGCAGCTTGGCCTCTAGCGGATCCACCGGGGAGCTGTTTTTT. Translating gives CASSLASSGSTGELFF.

J is TRBJ2-1 and V is TRBV3-1 (or the pseudogene TRBV3-2); TRBD1 matches at 8 bases. This CDR3 has 19 residues. J was trimmed by 0 bases and V by 0 bases; bases with no gene match: 10. CDR1 is LGHDT and CDR2 is YNNKEL in the germline V gene (reference sequence). The CDR3 sequence is CASSQDRAGGLSSYNEQFF. For the CDR3, the DNA is TGTGCCAGCAGCCAAGATCGGGCAGGGGGCTTGAGCTCCTACAATGAGCAGTTCTTC.

The CDR3 loop reads CASSLGGLANEQFF. CDR3 nucleotides: TGTGCCAGCAGCTTAGGGGGACTAGCAAATGAGCAGTTCTTC. The V gene is TRBV7-9, the J gene TRBJ2-1, with TRBD2 identical over 9 bases. Germline values: CDR1 SEHNR, CDR2 FQNEAQ (reference sequence). This CDR3 is built from 14 residues. Trimming at V came to 1 base and at J to 7 bases, leaving 2 bases not matched to a gene. The full variable domain, rest sourced from reference TRBV7-9 and TRBJ2-1, is DTGVSQNPRHKITKRGQNVTFRCDPISEHNRLYWYRQTLGQGPEFLTYFQNEAQLEKSRLLSDRFSAERPKGSFSTLEIQRTEQGDSAMYLCASSLGGLANEQFFGPGTRLTVL.

This sequence joins TRBV5-1 and TRBJ2-7; perhaps TRBD2 as D (6 bases). The CDR3 sequence is 13 residues long. Trimming cost V 3 bases and J 3 bases, with 10 bases left between them. The V gene's germline CDR1 is SGHRS and CDR2 YFSETQ. CDR3 sequence reads: CASSYLASYEQYF. The DNA for the CDR3 is TGCGCCAGCAGCTACCTAGCGAGCTACGAGCAGTACTTC.

The V call is TRBV2, the J call TRBJ1-3; no reliable D call. Germline lookup yields CDR1 SNHLY and CDR2 FYNNEI. Trimming left V 4 bases short and J 2 bases short, with 12 bases between. This CDR3 is 15 amino acids long. The CDR3 DNA follows: TGTGCCAGCAGTGGATCGGGCGCAGCTGGAAACACCATATATTTT. Its translation is CASSGSGAAGNTIYF.

This clone was seen just once. DNA of the CDR3: TGTGCCAGCAGCTTGGACAGTTCGGCCTCTGGAAACACCATATATTTT. Translating it yields CASSLDSSASGNTIYF. The chain is built from TRBV5-6 and TRBJ1-3; D remains unclear. CDR1 is SGHDT, CDR2 YYEEEE, per germline. V was trimmed by 0 bases and J by 0 bases, leaving 10 bases between them. The CDR3 is 16 amino acids.

As regards this clone: Other nucleotide sequences in the sample specify the same CDR3. This rearrangement joins TRBV9 to TRBJ2-5; 14 bases map to TRBD2. V lost 0 bases, J lost 4 bases, and 8 bases stayed unmatched. The CDR3 loop spans 18 amino acids. Per the germline V gene, CDR1 is SGDLS and CDR2 is YYNGEE. CDR3 DNA: TGTGCCAGCAGCGTAGGTCGGGGAGGACTAGCGGGGGGAGAGACCCAGTACTTC. This gives the protein CASSVGRGGLAGGETQYF.

The chain has TRBV29-1 and TRBJ2-2; maybe TRBD1 (6 bases). The CDR3 totals 16 residues. Trimming left V 4 bases short and J 1 base short, with 16 bases between. Germline lookup yields CDR1 SQVTM and CDR2 ANQGSEA. The CDR3 nucleotides read TGCAGCGTTGTGTCGGGGACACGGGTGAACACCGGGGAGCTGTTTTTT. The encoded protein is CSVVSGTRVNTGELFF.